The 18 T cell receptor beta chains given below trace back to one sample, sequenced in a study of spatial heterogeneity in lung cancer. TCRdb re-derived calls from the 5' RACE reads in MiXCR, one entry per CDR3 protein. There are about 38,000 distinct CDR3 sequences in the sample; 6.5% to 8.5% occur only once, and 28% lies in the top ten. As to time point: sample taken at primary tumor resection. The source material was PBMCs, sampled at surgery. These receptors were obtained from a male donor with early-stage non-small cell lung cancer.

The table lists this clonotype with a few counts. The V and J genes are TRBV29-1 and TRBJ1-2; D may be TRBD1 (5 bases). Germline CDR1 is SQVTM and CDR2 is ANQGSEA. There are 13 residues in the CDR3. Trimming removed 3 bases at V and 4 bases at J, with 12 bases between. The CDR3 DNA reads as TGCAGCGTTGACCCGGGGACGGGCTATGGCTACACCTTC. It yields the protein CSVDPGTGYGYTF.

This clonotype occurred many times. This chain uses TRBV5-5 with TRBJ2-5, with TRBD1 matching 7 bases. CDR1 and CDR2 from the germline V gene are SGHKS and YYEKEE (reference sequence). Unmatched junction bases numbered 6, after V lost 5 bases and J lost 2 bases. This CDR3 is 14 amino acids long. The CDR3 coding sequence is TGTGCCAGCAGTGCCCGGGACAGACAAGAGACCCAGTACTTC. It codes for CASSARDRQETQYF.

This clonotype has ten or more counts. The V and J genes are TRBV25-1 and TRBJ2-7; D is possibly TRBD1 or TRBD2 (6 bases each). The CDR3 is made up of 10 amino acids. The germline CDR1 and CDR2 sequences are MGHDK and SYGVNS. V gave up 8 bases and J gave up 6 bases, with 8 bases separating them. DNA of the CDR3: TGTGCCAGCGGGGGGCTCGAGCAGTACGTC. It translates to CASGGLEQYV.

In its sample, this clonotype was seen many times. V is TRBV6-5 and J is TRBJ2-3, with unresolved D. CDR3 length: 13 residues. Trimming stripped 2 bases from V and 4 bases from J, with 7 bases between. Germline CDR1 and CDR2: MNHEY and SVGAGI. CDR3 in DNA: TGTGCCAGCAGTTACGTTGGGGCAGATACGCAGTATTTT. Translating gives CASSYVGADTQYF.

This clonotype was found a few times. The chain recombines TRBV5-1 with TRBJ2-1; TRBD1 agrees at 7 bases. The germline V gene encodes CDR1 SGHRS and CDR2 YFSETQ. This CDR3 comprises 15 residues. Trimming removed 6 bases from V and 8 bases from J; junction bases left unmatched: 14. The CDR3 region has the DNA TGCGCCAGCACCCTTGGTGTACAGGGGTGGGATGAGCAGTTCTTC. Translated, it gives CASTLGVQGWDEQFF. The entire variable domain, with the rest obtained from reference TRBV5-1 and TRBJ2-1, is as follows: KAGVTQTPRYLIKTRGQQVTLSCSPISGHRSVSWYQQTPGQGLQFLFEYFSETQRNKGNFPGRFSGRQFSNSRSEMNVSTLELGDSALYLCASTLGVQGWDEQFFGPGTRLTVL.

This clonotype was found a few times. V gene TRBV20-1 combines with J gene TRBJ1-1, with D possibly matching TRBD1 (5 bases). V was cut by 6 bases and J by 8 bases, with 16 bases left in between. There are 12 residues in the CDR3. Germline assignment: CDR1 DFQATT and CDR2 SNEGSKA (reference sequence). The DNA for the CDR3 is TGCAGTGCATTCTCCTGGGGGGTGGAAGCTTTCTTT. The encoded protein is CSAFSWGVEAFF.

This clonotype was found many times. V is TRBV2 and J is TRBJ2-2, with 12 bases fitting TRBD2. This CDR3 is built from 15 residues. Trimming took 5 bases from V and 6 from J; bases not matched to a gene: 4. Germline assignment: CDR1 SNHLY and CDR2 FYNNEI. In nucleotides, the CDR3 is TGTGCCAGCAGTCGACTAGCGGGAGTGTCCGGGGAGCTGTTTTTT. Protein sequence: CASSRLAGVSGELFF. The full variable domain, rest sourced from reference TRBV2 and TRBJ2-2, is EPEVTQTPSHQVTQMGQEVILRCVPISNHLYFYWYRQILGQKVEFLVSFYNNEISEKSEIFDDQFSVERPDGSNFTLKIRSTKLEDSAMYFCASSRLAGVSGELFFGEGSRLTVL.

In this sample, this clonotype turned up a few times. The J gene is TRBJ2-1, the V gene TRBV24-1, with TRBD2 matching over 11 bases. Germline V gives CDR1 KGHDR, CDR2 SFDVKD. This CDR3 is built from 15 residues. V lost 4 bases and J lost 4; bases outside the gene matches: 2. The CDR3 loop is CATSEIAGGYNEQFF. As DNA, the CDR3 is TGTGCCACCAGTGAGATAGCGGGAGGGTACAATGAGCAGTTCTTC.

This clonotype turned up a few times. The rearrangement joins TRBV6-1 to TRBJ2-1; possibly TRBD2 for D (6 bases). Germline values: CDR1 MNHNS, CDR2 SASEGT. CDR3 length: 15 amino acids. The V end was cut by 0 bases, the J end by 0 bases, with 6 bases between. The CDR3 DNA reads TGTGCCAGCAGTGAAGCGGGGGGCTCCTACAATGAGCAGTTCTTC. Its protein product is CASSEAGGSYNEQFF.

The sample holds many counts of this clonotype. The J gene is TRBJ1-3, the V gene TRBV6-5; D is unresolved. CDR3 size: 16 residues. In germline, CDR1 is MNHEY, CDR2 SVGAGI. V dropped 0 bases and J dropped 0 bases, with 9 bases sitting between them. CDR3: CASSYSREFSGNTIYF. CDR3 sequence (DNA): TGTGCCAGCAGTTACTCTAGGGAGTTCTCTGGAAACACCATATATTTT.

This clonotype was recorded at least ten times. This chain's CDR3 is CASSLTVNIQYF. The CDR3 DNA sequence: TGTGCCAGCAGTTTAACTGTAAACATTCAGTACTTC. The gene calls are TRBV12-3 or TRBV12-4 and TRBJ2-4; D remains unclear. This CDR3 comprises 12 residues. Deletions cut 2 bases from V and 6 bases from J, with 5 bases between.

The CDR3 region has the DNA TGTGCCAGCACCACCCGGATAAGAACTGGGGCCAACGTCCTGACTTTC. Translation gives CASTTRIRTGANVLTF. The chain carries TRBV11-1 and TRBJ2-6; D not certain. CDR1 SGHAT and CDR2 FQDESV come from the germline V gene (reference sequence). This CDR3 is 16 amino acids long. The V end was cut by 7 bases, the J end by 2 bases, with 15 bases between.

The chain is built from TRBV9 and TRBJ2-1; D could derive from TRBD1 or TRBD2 (5 bases each). V was clipped by 0 bases and J by 0 bases, with 10 bases between them. Germline V gene data show CDR1 as SGDLS and CDR2 as YYNGEE. The CDR3 consists of 16 residues. CDR3 residues: CASSVGRGTSYNEQFF. CDR3 DNA sequence: TGTGCCAGCAGCGTAGGACGAGGGACCTCCTACAATGAGCAGTTCTTC.

In its sample, this clonotype was seen many times. The chain has TRBV29-1 and TRBJ1-1, with 10 bases lining up with TRBD1. The germline gives CDR1 SQVTM, CDR2 ANQGSEA. The V segment lost 3 bases and the J segment 4 bases; nucleotides outside the gene matches: 5. The CDR3 runs 14 residues. The DNA of the CDR3 is TGCAGCGTTGAGAGGACAGGGGGGGCCACTGAAGCTTTCTTT. Protein: CSVERTGGATEAFF.

This clonotype was detected many times. The rearrangement links TRBV5-1 to TRBJ2-3, with TRBD1 matching 8 bases. Trimming at V came to 6 bases and at J to 3 bases, leaving 9 bases not matched to a gene. Germline V CDR1 and CDR2: SGHRS, YFSETQ. CDR3 length: 15 residues. The CDR3 DNA reads TGCGCCAGCACCCAGACAGGGGCTCGGACAGATACGCAGTATTTT. Protein: CASTQTGARTDTQYF.

There are many counts of this clonotype. The chain uses TRBV20-1 and TRBJ1-5, with TRBD1 matching over 8 bases. Germline V gives CDR1 DFQATT, CDR2 SNEGSKA (reference sequence). J lost 0 bases, V lost 0 bases, and 7 bases had no gene match. CDR3 length equals 17 residues. CDR3 nucleotide sequence: TGCAGTGCTAGAGACGACAGGGGTGATCTTAGCAATCAGCCCCAGCATTTT. Its protein is CSARDDRGDLSNQPQHF.

This clonotype was seen at least ten times. The V gene is TRBV5-1, the J gene TRBJ1-1; D not resolved. Germline V lookup: CDR1 SGHRS, CDR2 YFSETQ. CDR3 size: 13 residues. The V gene lost 8 bases and the J gene lost 2 bases, with 13 bases spanning the gap. The CDR3 coding sequence is TGCGCCAGTTCTTTTTGGGGTAACACTGAAGCTTTCTTT. The encoded protein is CASSFWGNTEAFF.

This clonotype was counted a few times. The chain has TRBV20-1 and TRBJ2-1; 12 nucleotides agree with TRBD2. The V segment lost 3 bases and the J segment 8 bases; nucleotides outside the gene matches: 14. There are 17 residues in the CDR3. Germline assignment: CDR1 DFQATT and CDR2 SNEGSKA (reference sequence). In DNA, the CDR3 is TGCAGTGCTAGTCGGCCGGGCTTGACTAGCGGGAGCGATGAGCAGTTCTTC. Translating gives CSASRPGLTSGSDEQFF.